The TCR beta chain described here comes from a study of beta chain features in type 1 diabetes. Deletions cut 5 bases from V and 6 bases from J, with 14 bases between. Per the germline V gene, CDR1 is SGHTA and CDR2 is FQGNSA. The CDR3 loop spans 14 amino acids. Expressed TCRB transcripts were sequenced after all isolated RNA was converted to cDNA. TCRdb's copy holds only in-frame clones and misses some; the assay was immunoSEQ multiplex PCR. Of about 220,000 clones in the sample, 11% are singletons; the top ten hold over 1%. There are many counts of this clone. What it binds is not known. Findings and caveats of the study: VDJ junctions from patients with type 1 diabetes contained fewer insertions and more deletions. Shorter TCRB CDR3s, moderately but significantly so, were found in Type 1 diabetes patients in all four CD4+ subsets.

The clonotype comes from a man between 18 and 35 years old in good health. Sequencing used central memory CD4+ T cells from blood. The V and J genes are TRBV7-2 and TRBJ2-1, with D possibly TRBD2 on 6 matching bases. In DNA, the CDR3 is TGTGCCAGCAGCACCGATAGCGGTCTCAATGAGCAGTTCTTC. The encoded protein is CASSTDSGLNEQFF.